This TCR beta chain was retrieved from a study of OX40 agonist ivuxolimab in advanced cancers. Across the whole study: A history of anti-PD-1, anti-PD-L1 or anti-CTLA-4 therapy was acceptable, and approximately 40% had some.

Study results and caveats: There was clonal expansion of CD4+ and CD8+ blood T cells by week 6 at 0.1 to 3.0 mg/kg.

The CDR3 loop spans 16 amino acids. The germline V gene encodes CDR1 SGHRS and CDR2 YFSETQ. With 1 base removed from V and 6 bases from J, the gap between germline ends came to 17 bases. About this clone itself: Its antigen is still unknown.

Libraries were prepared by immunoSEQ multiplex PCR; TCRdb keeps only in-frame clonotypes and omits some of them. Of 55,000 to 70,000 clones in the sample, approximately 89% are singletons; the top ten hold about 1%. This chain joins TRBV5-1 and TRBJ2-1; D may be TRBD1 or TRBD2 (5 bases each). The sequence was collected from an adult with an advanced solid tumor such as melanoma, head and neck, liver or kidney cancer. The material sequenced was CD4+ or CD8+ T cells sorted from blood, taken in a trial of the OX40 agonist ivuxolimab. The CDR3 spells CASSLFIEGTGNEQFF. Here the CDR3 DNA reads TGCGCCAGCAGCTTGTTTATAGAGGGAACAGGCAATGAGCAGTTCTTC. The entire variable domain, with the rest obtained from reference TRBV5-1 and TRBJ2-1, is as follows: KAGVTQTPRYLIKTRGQQVTLSCSPISGHRSVSWYQQTPGQGLQFLFEYFSETQRNKGNFPGRFSGRQFSNSRSEMNVSTLELGDSALYLCASSLFIEGTGNEQFFGPGTRLTVL.